This T cell receptor beta chain was sequenced during a study of T cells in Graves' hyperthyroidism and ophthalmopathy. Whole-study results and caveats: A model using 13 V-J features told ophthalmopathy apart from stable hyperthyroidism.

Diagnoses were established using clinical symptoms, serum thyroxine and TRAb, thyroid ultrasound and orbital computed tomography. Fresh peripheral blood, around 9.2 ml of it, supplied the PBMCs. Germline V gene data show CDR1 as SGHTA and CDR2 as FQGNSA. There are 17 residues in the CDR3. V gave up 5 bases and J gave up 0 bases; unmatched junction bases: 7. What was amplified from RNA transcripts were TCR beta CDR3 regions. First-round RT-PCR with HTBI primers amplified the TCR CDR3 region. TCRdb reanalysed the multiplex PCR reads using MiXCR and keeps one entry per CDR3 protein. The sample lists approximately 530,000 distinct CDR3 sequences; just under 20% were seen once. This clonotype was picked up a small number of times. Antigen unknown. A much larger clone sits a single nucleotide away, making a read error possible.

V and J are TRBV7-2 and TRBJ2-2; 9 nucleotides align to TRBD1. The material sequenced was blood. The clonotype comes from a man in his forties with Graves' ophthalmopathy. Here the CDR3 reads CASSLLTGGANTGELFF. The CDR3 DNA reads TGTGCCAGCAGCCTCCTCACAGGGGGCGCGAACACCGGGGAGCTGTTTTTT.